The sequence of this T cell receptor beta chain was determined in a study of beta chain features in type 1 diabetes. The overall study: Comparable age, gender and cell yields were observed in patients relative to healthy donors.

Study conclusions and caveats: Researchers report that Type 1 diabetes patients had moderately but significantly shorter TCRB CDR3s across all four CD4+ subsets. Across patients, naive, central memory and Treg TCRB repertoires exhibited apparently greater similarity than was observed across healthy donors.

The study reverse transcribed the entire isolated RNA, so it sequenced expressed TCRB transcripts. Some clones are missing from TCRdb's copy, which holds only in-frame ones; the method was immunoSEQ multiplex PCR. Of under 300,000 clones in the sample, roughly 17% were seen once. The V gene's germline CDR1 is SNHLY and CDR2 FYNNEI. Deletions cut 6 bases from V and 8 bases from J, with 7 bases between. The CDR3 totals 10 residues. Sampling consisted of one heparinised blood draw per donor, averaging about 116 mL. Comment on this clone: Its specificity is not known.

What was sequenced was naive CD4+ T cells from blood. The clonotype comes from a man aged 30-40 years with type 1 diabetes. V gene TRBV2 combines with J gene TRBJ1-1; D is ambiguous. In DNA form, the CDR3 reads TGTGCCAGCAGGGCGTTCGAAGCTTTCTTT. It specifies CASRAFEAFF.